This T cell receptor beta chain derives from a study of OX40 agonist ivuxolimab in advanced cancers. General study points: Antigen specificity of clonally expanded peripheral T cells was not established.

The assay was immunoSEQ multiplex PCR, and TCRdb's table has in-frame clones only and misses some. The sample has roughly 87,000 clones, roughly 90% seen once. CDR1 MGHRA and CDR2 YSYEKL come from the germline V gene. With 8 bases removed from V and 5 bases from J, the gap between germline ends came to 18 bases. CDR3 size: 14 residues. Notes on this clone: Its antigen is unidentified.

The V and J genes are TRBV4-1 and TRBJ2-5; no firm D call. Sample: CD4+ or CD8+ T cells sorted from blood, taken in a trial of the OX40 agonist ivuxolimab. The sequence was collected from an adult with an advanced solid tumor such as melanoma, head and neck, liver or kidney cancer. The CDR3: CASARVSEGETQYF. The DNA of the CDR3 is TGCGCCAGCGCCCGGGTTTCTGAAGGGGAGACCCAGTACTTC.